The rows below give T cell receptor beta chains drawn from one sample of a study of sequential checkpoint blockade in melanoma. Assay used: immunoSEQ multiplex PCR; TCRdb lists only in-frame clones, some missing. The sample contains fewer than 5,500 clones, under 20% of which appear only once. This material consisted of tumor tissue (inferred from file names), taken from a patient given nivolumab and ipilimumab in sequence. The receptors here all came from a human donor with melanoma. CDR3s include the opening cysteine and the closing phenylalanine or tryptophan. Fields, in order: clone size, D gene, J gene, V gene, CDR3 protein, CDR3 DNA. D genes are given only for firm matches. Only some rows state a clone size, as once, few, many or a class for expanded clones.

clone_size: NA
d_call: NA
j_call: TRBJ2-7
v_call: TRBV30
cdr3_aa: CALTYGVWNEQYF
cdr3_nt: TGTGCCTTGACTTATGGGGTATGGAACGAGCAGTACTTC

clone_size: few
d_call: TRBD1
j_call: TRBJ1-1
v_call: TRBV6-8
cdr3_aa: CASSYNSRGRSIEAFF
cdr3_nt: TGTGCCAGCAGTTATAATAGTAGGGGGCGAAGTATCGAAGCTTTCTTT

clone_size: NA
d_call: NA
j_call: TRBJ2-2
v_call: TRBV30
cdr3_aa: CAWNSEGPGELFF
cdr3_nt: TGTGCCTGGAACAGCGAGGGGCCCGGGGAGCTGTTTTTT

clone_size: NA
d_call: NA
j_call: TRBJ2-7
v_call: TRBV30
cdr3_aa: CAWNGEGYEQYF
cdr3_nt: TGTGCCTGGAACGGGGAAGGGTACGAGCAGTACTTC

clone_size: NA
d_call: TRBD1
j_call: TRBJ2-3
v_call: TRBV5-1
cdr3_aa: CASSSELLTGTGGDTDTQYF
cdr3_nt: TGCGCCAGCAGCTCAGAACTACTGACCGGGACAGGGGGGGACACAGATACGCAGTATTTT

clone_size: few
d_call: NA
j_call: TRBJ1-6
v_call: TRBV5-1
cdr3_aa: CASSLGSARLNSPLHF
cdr3_nt: TGCGCCAGCAGCTTGGGTTCCGCCCGCTTGAATTCACCCCTCCACTTT

clone_size: NA
d_call: TRBD1
j_call: TRBJ1-4
v_call: TRBV18
cdr3_aa: CASSPVMGTVNEKLFF
cdr3_nt: TGTGCCAGCTCACCCGTCATGGGGACAGTTAATGAAAAACTGTTTTTT

clone_size: NA
d_call: TRBD1
j_call: TRBJ1-5
v_call: TRBV9
cdr3_aa: CASSYRGQRSNQPQHF
cdr3_nt: TGTGCCAGCAGCTACAGGGGGCAAAGAAGCAATCAGCCCCAGCATTTT

clone_size: few
d_call: NA
j_call: TRBJ2-7
v_call: TRBV6-8
cdr3_aa: CASRPSGRRDEQYF
cdr3_nt: TGTGCCAGCAGACCGTCGGGCAGGAGAGACGAGCAGTACTTC

clone_size: many
d_call: NA
j_call: TRBJ2-3
v_call: TRBV11-3
cdr3_aa: CASSSDSSTDTQYF
cdr3_nt: TGTGCCAGCAGTTCGGACAGTAGCACAGATACGCAGTATTTT

clone_size: few
d_call: TRBD1
j_call: TRBJ1-2
v_call: TRBV6-8
cdr3_aa: CASRHRDRGTTNYGYTF
cdr3_nt: TGTGCCAGCAGGCACCGGGACAGGGGCACAACTAACTATGGCTACACCTTC

clone_size: NA
d_call: NA
j_call: TRBJ1-5
v_call: TRBV30
cdr3_aa: CAWKSGGSNQPQHF
cdr3_nt: TGTGCCTGGAAGTCCGGGGGGAGCAATCAGCCCCAGCATTTT

clone_size: few
d_call: NA
j_call: TRBJ1-2
v_call: TRBV19
cdr3_aa: CASRILGDVGGYTF
cdr3_nt: TGTGCCAGTAGGATCCTAGGGGATGTCGGTGGCTACACCTTC

clone_size: few
d_call: TRBD1
j_call: TRBJ2-7
v_call: TRBV9
cdr3_aa: CASSRDRFHEQYF
cdr3_nt: TGTGCCAGCAGTCGGGACAGATTCCACGAGCAGTACTTC

clone_size: NA
d_call: NA
j_call: TRBJ1-2
v_call: TRBV15
cdr3_aa: CATSRDRRTAVVTF
cdr3_nt: TGTGCCACCAGCAGAGATCGCAGGACAGCCGTTGTGACCTTC

clone_size: NA
d_call: NA
j_call: TRBJ2-1
v_call: TRBV18
cdr3_aa: CASSPITRVFDNEQFF
cdr3_nt: TGTGCCAGCTCTCCGATAACCAGGGTCTTCGACAATGAGCAGTTCTTC

clone_size: many
d_call: NA
j_call: TRBJ1-2
v_call: TRBV7-5
cdr3_aa: CASSSKDGYKGYTF
cdr3_nt: TGTGCCAGCAGCTCTAAGGACGGTTATAAGGGCTACACCTTC

clone_size: NA
d_call: NA
j_call: TRBJ2-3
v_call: TRBV28
cdr3_aa: CASTSPPDTQYF
cdr3_nt: TGTGCCAGCACTAGCCCGCCAGATACGCAGTATTTT

clone_size: many
d_call: TRBD2
j_call: TRBJ2-7
v_call: TRBV11-3
cdr3_aa: CASSSRRGWDPEQYF
cdr3_nt: TGTGCCAGCAGCTCCCGGCGGGGGTGGGACCCCGAGCAGTACTTC

clone_size: NA
d_call: TRBD2
j_call: TRBJ2-5
v_call: TRBV6-8
cdr3_aa: CASSLARVRAGETQYF
cdr3_nt: TGTGCCAGCAGCCTGGCCAGGGTGCGAGCGGGGGAGACCCAGTACTTC

clone_size: NA
d_call: NA
j_call: TRBJ2-7
v_call: TRBV30
cdr3_aa: CAWSLGVGSYEQYF
cdr3_nt: TGTGCCTGGAGTTTGGGAGTAGGATCGTACGAGCAGTACTTC

clone_size: few
d_call: NA
j_call: TRBJ2-1
v_call: TRBV9
cdr3_aa: CASTPGSSYNEQFF
cdr3_nt: TGTGCCAGCACCCCAGGAAGCTCCTACAATGAGCAGTTCTTC

clone_size: medium-sized
d_call: TRBD2
j_call: TRBJ2-3
v_call: TRBV10-3
cdr3_aa: CAISEEGSGVTDTQYF
cdr3_nt: TGTGCCATCAGTGAGGAGGGTAGCGGGGTCACAGATACGCAGTATTTT

clone_size: NA
d_call: NA
j_call: TRBJ1-5
v_call: TRBV19
cdr3_aa: CASSITGGNNGNQPQHF
cdr3_nt: TGTGCCAGTAGTATTACGGGGGGCAATAACGGCAATCAGCCCCAGCATTTT

clone_size: NA
d_call: TRBD1
j_call: TRBJ1-4
v_call: TRBV7-6
cdr3_aa: CASSLWSWDSNEKLFF
cdr3_nt: TGTGCCAGCAGCTTATGGTCTTGGGACAGTAATGAAAAACTGTTTTTT

clone_size: few
d_call: NA
j_call: TRBJ2-3
v_call: TRBV30
cdr3_aa: CAWSSWRTDTQYF
cdr3_nt: TGTGCCTGGAGTAGTTGGCGGACAGATACGCAGTATTTT

clone_size: many
d_call: NA
j_call: TRBJ1-2
v_call: TRBV11-3
cdr3_aa: CASSLGPDTIYGYTF
cdr3_nt: TGTGCCAGCAGCTTGGGCCCCGACACAATCTATGGCTACACCTTC

clone_size: NA
d_call: TRBD1
j_call: TRBJ2-1
v_call: TRBV19
cdr3_aa: CASSDEQGVNEQFF
cdr3_nt: TGTGCCAGCTCGGACGAACAGGGGGTAAATGAGCAGTTCTTC

clone_size: medium-sized
d_call: NA
j_call: TRBJ2-2
v_call: TRBV11-3
cdr3_aa: CASSLIGGAGELFF
cdr3_nt: TGTGCCAGCAGCTTAATAGGTGGGGCCGGGGAGCTGTTTTTT

clone_size: NA
d_call: NA
j_call: TRBJ1-5
v_call: TRBV11-3
cdr3_aa: CASRLPKAGTYSNQPQHF
cdr3_nt: TGTGCCAGCAGGCTCCCTAAAGCCGGGACATATAGCAATCAGCCCCAGCATTTT

clone_size: large
d_call: TRBD1
j_call: TRBJ2-3
v_call: TRBV11-3
cdr3_aa: CASSSGQGSDTQYF
cdr3_nt: TGTGCCAGCAGCTCCGGACAGGGGTCAGATACGCAGTATTTT

clone_size: medium-sized
d_call: TRBD1
j_call: TRBJ2-1
v_call: TRBV11-3
cdr3_aa: CASSLTGGRNEQFF
cdr3_nt: TGTGCCAGCAGCTTGACAGGGGGTCGCAATGAGCAGTTCTTC

clone_size: many
d_call: NA
j_call: TRBJ2-7
v_call: TRBV6-8
cdr3_aa: CASSYRDRYEQYF
cdr3_nt: TGTGCCAGCAGTTACCGGGACCGATACGAGCAGTACTTC

clone_size: few
d_call: NA
j_call: TRBJ2-3
v_call: TRBV5-1
cdr3_aa: CASSFDRSTDTQYF
cdr3_nt: TGCGCCAGCAGCTTCGACAGGAGCACAGATACGCAGTATTTT

clone_size: few
d_call: TRBD1
j_call: TRBJ1-1
v_call: TRBV6-8
cdr3_aa: CAIRDRGLELDTEAFF
cdr3_nt: TGTGCCATCAGGGACAGGGGGCTCGAGTTGGACACTGAAGCTTTCTTT

clone_size: NA
d_call: NA
j_call: TRBJ2-1
v_call: TRBV28
cdr3_aa: CASSEQGANEQFF
cdr3_nt: TGTGCCAGCAGTGAACAGGGTGCGAATGAGCAGTTCTTC

clone_size: NA
d_call: NA
j_call: TRBJ2-3
v_call: TRBV18
cdr3_aa: CASSLNPDIRTTDTQYF
cdr3_nt: TGTGCCAGCTCACTCAACCCTGACATACGGACCACAGATACGCAGTATTTT

clone_size: few
d_call: NA
j_call: TRBJ1-1
v_call: TRBV6-8
cdr3_aa: CASSLETRNTEAFF
cdr3_nt: TGTGCCAGCAGCCTGGAGACGAGGAACACTGAAGCTTTCTTT

clone_size: few
d_call: NA
j_call: TRBJ1-4
v_call: TRBV6-8
cdr3_aa: CASSFTATNEKLFF
cdr3_nt: TGTGCCAGCAGCTTCACCGCAACTAATGAAAAACTGTTTTTT

clone_size: NA
d_call: TRBD1
j_call: TRBJ1-6
v_call: TRBV30
cdr3_aa: CAWSARQGSGSPLHF
cdr3_nt: TGTGCCTGGAGTGCCAGACAGGGGTCGGGGTCACCCCTCCACTTT

clone_size: NA
d_call: NA
j_call: TRBJ1-5
v_call: TRBV11-3
cdr3_aa: CASMSMGDNQPQHF
cdr3_nt: TGTGCCAGCATGAGCATGGGCGACAATCAGCCCCAGCATTTT

clone_size: NA
d_call: NA
j_call: TRBJ2-1
v_call: TRBV6-8
cdr3_aa: CASSFSGAGYEQFF
cdr3_nt: TGTGCCAGCAGTTTCTCCGGGGCCGGTTACGAGCAGTTCTTC

clone_size: NA
d_call: NA
j_call: TRBJ1-2
v_call: TRBV6-8
cdr3_aa: CASSDFHRDRGYTF
cdr3_nt: TGTGCCAGCAGTGATTTTCATAGGGATCGTGGCTACACCTTC

clone_size: medium-sized
d_call: TRBD2
j_call: TRBJ2-1
v_call: TRBV11-3
cdr3_aa: CASSLRGFNSYNEQFF
cdr3_nt: TGTGCCAGCAGCTTGCGGGGGTTTAACTCCTACAATGAGCAGTTCTTC

clone_size: medium-sized
d_call: NA
j_call: TRBJ1-3
v_call: TRBV11-3
cdr3_aa: CASSRGPSGNTIYF
cdr3_nt: TGTGCCAGCAGCAGGGGCCCCTCTGGAAACACCATATATTTT

clone_size: medium-sized
d_call: NA
j_call: TRBJ2-7
v_call: TRBV28
cdr3_aa: CASSGDTTLTYEQYF
cdr3_nt: TGTGCCAGCAGTGGGGACACTACGCTCACCTACGAGCAGTACTTC

clone_size: many
d_call: NA
j_call: TRBJ1-5
v_call: TRBV7-4
cdr3_aa: CASSLRELGARNQPQHF
cdr3_nt: TGTGCCAGCAGCTTAAGGGAGTTGGGGGCCCGCAATCAGCCCCAGCATTTT

clone_size: NA
d_call: NA
j_call: TRBJ2-5
v_call: TRBV19
cdr3_aa: CASSRDRMETQYF
cdr3_nt: TGTGCCAGTAGTCGCGACAGGATGGAGACCCAGTACTTC

clone_size: NA
d_call: NA
j_call: TRBJ2-1
v_call: TRBV14
cdr3_aa: CASSRGGQVYNEQFF
cdr3_nt: TGTGCCAGCAGCCGCGGGGGACAGGTCTACAATGAGCAGTTCTTC